Listed below are T cell receptor beta chains from one sample, sequenced in a study of early T cells in non-severe SARS-CoV-2 infection. One entry per CDR3 protein results from TCRdb running MiXCR on the 5' RACE reads. The table records about 50,000 distinct CDR3 sequences, 12% of them present only once. Source: whole blood, taken at baseline. The receptors come from an adult who was a healthcare worker with PCR-confirmed SARS-CoV-2 infection or an uninfected control (not recorded which). Each CDR3 is given without its conserved first and last residue. Each record gives: clone size, V gene, J gene, D gene, CDR3 protein. The D gene is left open where the match is weak. Only part of the rows carry a size: once, few, many, or a class if the clone is expanded.

NA	TRBV11-2	TRBJ2-7	NA	ASSLFETVSYEQY
few	TRBV7-9	TRBJ2-1	NA	ASSLENYNEQF
few	TRBV3-1	TRBJ2-1	NA	ASSPQPGAYNEQF
many	TRBV11-1	TRBJ2-7	NA	ASSLPTKSYEQY
NA	TRBV12-3/TRBV12-4	TRBJ2-1	NA	ASRGSYNEQF
NA	TRBV5-4	TRBJ2-3	NA	ASSLVGGVSTQY
many	TRBV24-1	TRBJ2-2	NA	ATSDLTGELF
many	TRBV6-4	TRBJ2-6	NA	ASSDNSGANVLT
many	TRBV3-1	TRBJ1-1	NA	ASSQVSGAGTEAF
NA	TRBV7-9	TRBJ1-5	TRBD1	ASSPNRTGLNQPQH
many	TRBV7-2	TRBJ1-1	NA	ASSLEGMTEAF
many	TRBV11-2	TRBJ2-7	NA	ASSPLIYEQY
few	TRBV5-4	TRBJ2-1	TRBD2	ASSLGTSTYNEQF
many	TRBV6-1	TRBJ1-5	TRBD1	ASLPTGQNQPQH
NA	TRBV6-6	TRBJ2-4	NA	ASRERTTTLAKNIQY
NA	TRBV20-1	TRBJ2-7	TRBD1	SASPKQGAEQY
NA	TRBV27	TRBJ2-3	NA	ASSALDTQY
many	TRBV24-1	TRBJ2-1	TRBD2	ATSDFGLAGGFNEQF
NA	TRBV12-3/TRBV12-4	TRBJ2-1	TRBD2	ASSPGLAGGDNEQF
few	TRBV7-2	TRBJ2-3	TRBD2	ASSFSGRTDTQY
once	TRBV7-8	TRBJ2-7	NA	ASSPRRLSRYEQY
medium-sized	TRBV4-1	TRBJ2-1	NA	ASSQVGSTLTGQF
many	TRBV5-1	TRBJ2-1	NA	ASSSTGTRSYNEQF
NA	TRBV18	TRBJ1-3	NA	ASSPDLESGNTIY
many	TRBV28	TRBJ1-6	NA	ASTVPRVSPLH
NA	TRBV19	TRBJ1-6	NA	ASTMGNSPLH
NA	TRBV19	TRBJ2-7	TRBD1	ASSTTGQGYEQY
few	TRBV7-9	TRBJ1-1	NA	ASSFQETDEAF
NA	TRBV3-1	TRBJ2-1	NA	ASSQDYYNEQF
many	TRBV11-2	TRBJ2-7	NA	ASSSRHKGYEQY
NA	TRBV7-3	TRBJ1-1	NA	ASSMGHSNTEAF
many	TRBV4-3	TRBJ2-3	NA	ASSQSSDTQY
many	TRBV14	TRBJ1-1	NA	ASSPIRANPRVNTEAF
NA	TRBV3-1	TRBJ2-1	TRBD2	ASTTGTSGYNEQF
NA	TRBV6-2/TRBV6-3	TRBJ1-5	NA	ASSYLGGNLQPQH
few	TRBV6-2/TRBV6-3	TRBJ2-5	TRBD2	ASRTSGRTRGETQY
few	TRBV5-5	TRBJ2-2	TRBD1	ASRIGTGNTGELF
few	TRBV7-9	TRBJ2-6	NA	ASSFLDTHRAGANVLT
NA	TRBV19	TRBJ2-5	NA	ASSPGSIRETQY
NA	TRBV19	TRBJ2-1	NA	ASSIHSNEQF
NA	TRBV25-1	TRBJ1-5	NA	ASSDGNQPQH
many	TRBV7-9	TRBJ2-7	NA	ASSPDSVREQY